This passage covers 9 T cell receptor beta chains from one sample sequenced in a study of cytomegalovirus exposure and HLA in healthy donors. In the PCR, 60 Vbeta and 13 Jbeta primers were used. Produced via immunoSEQ multiplex PCR; TCRdb's table is partial and in-frame only. Here the sample spans 90,000 to 110,000 clones, over 70% being singletons. Sequencing used PBMCs. Receptors originate from a man aged 25 to 40 in good health and CMV-seronegative.

This clone was detected a few times. The rearrangement joins TRBV28 to TRBJ1-5, with no clear D. Trimming shortened V by 5 bases and J by 11 bases, and 16 bases separated the two germline ends. CDR3 length: 13 amino acids. Germline loops: CDR1 MDHEN, CDR2 SYDVKM. The DNA of the CDR3 is TGTGCCAGCAGTCTGCGGGCCTCGGGAGCCCAGCATTTT. Protein sequence: CASSLRASGAQHF.

The chain has TRBV7-2 and TRBJ1-5; D not certain. The germline V gene has CDR1 SGHTA and CDR2 FQGNSA. The CDR3 spans 13 residues. V lost 1 base and J lost 9, with 10 bases in between. The CDR3 reads CASSLEAPRPQHF. CDR3 nucleotide sequence: TGTGCCAGCAGCTTAGAAGCGCCAAGGCCCCAGCATTTT. Full variable domain (rest looked up from reference TRBV7-2 and TRBJ1-5): GAGVSQSPSNKVTEKGKDVELRCDPISGHTALYWYRQSLGQGLEFLIYFQGNSAPDKSGLPSDRFSAERTGGSVSTLTIQRTQQEDSAVYLCASSLEAPRPQHFGDGTRLSIL.

The rearrangement links TRBV19 to TRBJ2-7; 10 bases line up with TRBD1. This CDR3 is 16 amino acids long. J gave up 4 bases and V 5 bases, and 11 bases lay outside the gene matches. CDR1 and CDR2 from the germline V gene are LNHDA and SQIVND (reference sequence). This CDR3 is CASSLSSGQGVYEQYF. DNA of the CDR3: TGTGCCAGTAGTCTCAGTTCCGGACAGGGGGTTTACGAGCAGTACTTC.

The rearrangement links TRBV11-2 to TRBJ1-1, with a tentative D call TRBD1 (6 bases). The CDR3 loop spans 17 amino acids. Germline CDR1 SGHAT, CDR2 FQNNGV. The V end was cut by 6 bases, the J end by 1 base, with 21 bases between. In nucleotides, the CDR3 is TGTGCCAGCAGTCCACCACGGACAGCCGCCGAGAACACTGAAGCTTTCTTT. This sequence encodes CASSPPRTAAENTEAFF.

The gene calls are TRBV29-1 and TRBJ1-3; D is ambiguous. The length of the CDR3 is 13 residues. V was shortened by 7 bases and J by 0 bases, with 10 bases between the two germline ends. Germline CDR1 and CDR2: SQVTM and ANQGSEA. The CDR3 sequence is CSGFSSSGNTIYF. The CDR3 nucleotides are TGCAGCGGGTTCTCGAGCTCTGGAAACACCATATATTTT. The entire variable domain, with the rest obtained from reference TRBV29-1 and TRBJ1-3, is as follows: SAVISQKPSRDICQRGTSLTIQCQVDSQVTMMFWYRQQPGQSLTLIATANQGSEATYESGFVIDKFPISRPNLTFSTLTVSNMSPEDSSIYLCSGFSSSGNTIYFGEGSWLTVV.

Only a few counts were recorded for this clone. DNA for the CDR3: TGCGCCAGCAGCTTGGGGCTGCGGTCGGGGGATGAGCAGTTCTTC. Translation gives CASSLGLRSGDEQFF. The chain is built from TRBV5-1 and TRBJ2-1, with D possibly TRBD2 on 6 matching bases. Trimming took off 0 bases at V and 8 bases at J, with 15 bases between the two ends. The length of the CDR3 is 15 residues. CDR1 and CDR2 (germline): SGHRS, YFSETQ.

This CDR3 reads CASSEIPGQEAFF. The DNA for the CDR3 is TGTGCCAGCAGTGAAATACCGGGACAGGAAGCTTTCTTT. The chain combines TRBV6-1 with TRBJ1-1; 7 bases are a match to TRBD1. Germline-derived CDR1 and CDR2 are MNHNS and SASEGT. The CDR3 length is 13 residues. After removal of 2 bases from V and 8 bases from J, the junction contained 5 bases not matched to a gene.

The J gene is TRBJ1-2, the V gene TRBV19; D is unresolved. V dropped 5 bases and J dropped 4 bases, with 5 bases sitting between them. The CDR3 covers 11 residues. Germline V gives CDR1 LNHDA, CDR2 SQIVND (reference sequence). CDR3 residues: CASSHSYGYTF. Written as DNA, the CDR3 is TGTGCCAGTAGTCACAGCTATGGCTACACCTTC.

V usage is TRBV19 and J usage is TRBJ2-7; 7 nucleotides line up with TRBD2. The trim removed 7 bases at V and 3 bases at J, leaving 12 bases unmatched. The CDR3 is made up of 15 amino acids. Germline V gives CDR1 LNHDA, CDR2 SQIVND (reference sequence). CDR3 DNA sequence: TGTGCCAGTAAAGCGGGGCCGGCGCCTTTCTACGAGCAGTACTTC. Protein sequence: CASKAGPAPFYEQYF.